The 5 T cell receptor beta chains below all came from one sample that was sequenced in a study of Graves' ophthalmopathy and Graves' hyperthyroidism. Amplification of TCR beta CDR3 regions used RNA transcripts. HTBI primers were employed in first-round RT-PCR, then a second-round multiplex PCR followed. TCRdb called the multiplex PCR reads again in MiXCR, with one record for every CDR3 protein. Among over 150,000 distinct CDR3 sequences, over 35% were seen once, and the ten largest hold approximately 6.3%. The sample was peripheral blood. These receptor sequences come from a woman in her forties with Graves' ophthalmopathy.

The rearrangement joins TRBV20-1 to TRBJ2-7, with 12 positions matching TRBD1. Germline CDR1 and CDR2: DFQATT and SNEGSKA (reference sequence). The CDR3 length is 15 residues. V was pared by 0 bases and J by 2 bases, with 2 bases of the junction left unmatched. The CDR3 DNA reads TGCAGTGCTAGAGATCGGGACAGGGGGCCCTACGAGCAGTACTTC. Protein: CSARDRDRGPYEQYF.

Turning to this clonotype: At one of its ends the junction is not consistent with the germline gene, which may arise from a read error. V usage is TRBV27 and J usage is TRBJ1-1; maybe TRBD1 (5 bases). Germline V lookup: CDR1 MNHEY, CDR2 SMNVEV (reference sequence). This CDR3 is built from 12 residues. CDR3 DNA sequence: TGTACCAGCAGTCCCAATGGGGCGGGAGCTTTCTTT. This translates into CTSSPNGAGAFF.

Ten or more counts support this clonotype. The CDR3 region has the DNA TGCAGTGTCGCGGGACAGGGCCACACTGAAGCTTTCTTT. Translation gives CSVAGQGHTEAFF. The gene calls are TRBV20-1 and TRBJ1-1; 9 bases map to TRBD1. Germline CDR1 is DFQATT and CDR2 is SNEGSKA (reference sequence). Trimming removed 7 bases from V and 3 bases from J; junction bases left unmatched: 6. This CDR3 spans 13 amino acids.

This chain joins TRBV6-2 or TRBV6-3 and TRBJ2-2, with 7 bases identical to TRBD1. Germline V gene data show CDR1 as MNHEY and CDR2 as SVGEGT. V was pared by 2 bases and J by 6 bases, with 3 bases of the junction left unmatched. The CDR3 is made up of 14 amino acids. CDR3 sequence reads: CASSYDRVSGELFF. DNA for the CDR3: TGTGCCAGCAGTTACGACAGGGTGTCCGGGGAGCTGTTTTTT.

This clonotype showed up many times. This chain joins TRBV28 and TRBJ1-2; D is undetermined. Trimming took off 5 bases at V and 6 bases at J, with 13 bases between the two ends. The germline CDR1 and CDR2 sequences are MDHEN and SYDVKM. This CDR3 is 13 amino acids long. The chain's CDR3 is CASSNSRGDGYTF. In DNA, the CDR3 is TGTGCCAGCAGTAACTCACGGGGAGATGGCTACACCTTC.